The TCR beta chain described here comes from a study of OX40 agonist ivuxolimab in advanced cancers. The CDR3 is 14 amino acids. From germline, CDR1 is LNHDA and CDR2 SQIVND (reference sequence). Trimming took 5 bases from V and 10 from J; bases not matched to a gene: 9. Sequencing used immunoSEQ multiplex PCR; TCRdb keeps in-frame clones, though not all of them. The sample carries fewer than 70,000 clones, roughly nine tenths recorded once. The specimen comprised CD4+ or CD8+ T cells sorted from blood, sampled in a trial of the OX40 agonist ivuxolimab. The clonotype was recovered from an adult with an advanced solid tumor such as melanoma, head and neck, liver or kidney cancer. V gene TRBV19 combines with J gene TRBJ2-1, with 9 bases aligning to TRBD2. This CDR3 is CASSLAGGPGEQFF. In nucleotides, the CDR3 is TGTGCCAGTAGTCTCGCGGGAGGGCCGGGGGAGCAGTTCTTC.